This T cell receptor beta chain was sequenced for a study of control samples from healthy donors and cancer patients. The assay was immunoSEQ multiplex PCR, and TCRdb's table has in-frame clones only and misses some. In the table there are approximately 74,000 clones, roughly 93% of which are singletons. The CDR3 is 16 amino acids. V was shortened by 3 bases and J by 7 bases, with 21 bases between the two germline ends. Per germline, CDR1 LGHNT and CDR2 FRNRAP. The genes are TRBV12-5 and TRBJ1-1, with D maybe TRBD1 (5 bases). The receptor was derived from a woman in her 30s in good health. Sequencing was done on a sample of blood. The CDR3 DNA reads TGTGCTAGTGGTTTATCCGGGGGTGGTCGTTCTAGTGAAGCTTTCTTT. It yields the protein CASGLSGGGRSSEAFF. Together with reference TRBV12-5 and TRBJ1-1, the CDR3 gives the full variable domain: DARVTQTPRHKVTEMGQEVTMRCQPILGHNTVFWYRQTMMQGLELLAYFRNRAPLDDSGMPKDRFSAEMPDATLATLKIQPSEPRDSAVYFCASGLSGGGRSSEAFFGQGTRLTVV.